This T cell receptor (beta chain) was identified during a study of cytomegalovirus exposure and HLA in healthy donors. General study points: V- and J-gene trimming of TCR beta was linked (in a later analysis) to a missense DCLRE1C variant. It was only CMV serostatus that was available as immune exposure information. A further, later analysis showed that HLA-associated TCR beta chains (compared with equally common others) were more clonally expanded.

The CDR3 has 15 residues. Germline trimming cut 4 bases from V and 4 bases from J; bases unmatched to any gene: 7. CDR1 SNHLY and CDR2 FYNNEI come from the germline V gene. With 60 Vbeta and 13 Jbeta primers, the PCR was carried out. Sequenced by immunoSEQ multiplex PCR; TCRdb stores in-frame clones only, minus some. The sample contains 200,000 to 250,000 clones, more than 75% of which appear only once. Remarks on this clone: Its antigen is unidentified.

The specimen was PBMCs. The origin of this receptor is a male donor in good health and CMV-seronegative. The genes are TRBV2 and TRBJ1-5; 7 nucleotides align to TRBD1. The CDR3 nucleotides are TGTGCCAGCAGTGTTGAGACAGGGCATAATCAGCCCCAGCATTTT. It yields the protein CASSVETGHNQPQHF. The entire variable domain, with the rest obtained from reference TRBV2 and TRBJ1-5, is as follows: EPEVTQTPSHQVTQMGQEVILRCVPISNHLYFYWYRQILGQKVEFLVSFYNNEISEKSEIFDDQFSVERPDGSNFTLKIRSTKLEDSAMYFCASSVETGHNQPQHFGDGTRLSIL.